The sample holds one count of the clone carrying this T cell receptor (beta chain). What it recognizes is unknown. This entry belongs to a study of cytomegalovirus exposure and HLA in healthy donors. The study's findings and limits: As confirmed in vitro, three CMV-associated chains were specific for CMV antigens.

The CDR3 is made up of 14 amino acids. The V and J ends lost 2 bases and 8 bases respectively, with 12 bases between them. Germline V gene data show CDR1 as SGHVS and CDR2 as FQNEAQ. The PCR used 60 Vbeta and 13 Jbeta primers. The assay was immunoSEQ multiplex PCR, and TCRdb's table has in-frame clones only and misses some. The data hold some 190,000 clones, with more than 70% observed a single time. The material sequenced was PBMCs. The chain combines TRBV7-8 with TRBJ1-4, with unresolved D. This clonotype was obtained from a woman aged 40 to 49 in good health and CMV-seronegative. The CDR3 loop is CASSLSRREEKLFF. The CDR3 nucleotides read TGTGCCAGCAGCTTAAGTCGGCGGGAGGAAAAACTGTTTTTT.